This T cell receptor beta chain is from a study of Graves' ophthalmopathy and Graves' hyperthyroidism. Study-level background: There was a collection of peripheral blood at initial diagnosis, before any treatment.

Investigators amplified TCR beta CDR3 regions from RNA transcripts. The first round was an RT-PCR with HTBI primers, and the second round was a multiplex PCR. TCRdb passed the multiplex PCR reads through MiXCR, listing each CDR3 protein once. Among about 380,000 distinct CDR3 sequences listed, 15% were seen once. The trim removed 8 bases at V and 1 base at J, leaving 9 bases unmatched. Germline V gene data show CDR1 as SGHTA and CDR2 as FQGTGA. The CDR3 is made up of 15 amino acids. A few counts support this clonotype. Sequencing input: peripheral blood. This TCR was sampled from a woman younger than 30 with stable Graves' hyperthyroidism. V is TRBV7-3 and J is TRBJ2-7; 9 bases match TRBD1. CDR3 loop: CASRSPGQGSYEQYF. The DNA of the CDR3 is TGTGCCAGCCGCTCCCCGGGACAGGGATCCTACGAGCAGTACTTC.